This T cell receptor beta chain was identified during a study of T cells in Graves' hyperthyroidism and ophthalmopathy (dated by TCRdb to the late 2010s). Context from the whole study: Peripheral blood was sampled at the time of initial diagnosis, prior to any treatment. According to the paper, TCR Vbeta CDR3 sequencing was carried out on about 140 peripheral blood samples, which came from some 41 ophthalmopathy, about 75 hyperthyroidism and about 17 progressor patients. Whether ophthalmopathy could be predicted prospectively was tested in an independent validation cohort made up of roughly 20 hyperthyroidism patients plus 17 patients who later progressed to ophthalmopathy. Thyroid tissue and blood T-cell repertoires from about six Graves' hyperthyroidism patients were also compared in the study. Once sampling was done, hyperthyroidism patients were given methimazole at a starting dose of 30 mg daily, whereas ophthalmopathy patients were given high-dose intravenous methylprednisolone. The roughly 90 discovery patients were divided at random into training and test sets in a 7:3 ratio. To identify TCR V-J signatures that set the groups apart, the researchers used a discovery cohort of about a hundred patients, made up of around 42 with Graves' ophthalmopathy and some 60 with stable Graves' hyperthyroidism.

Broad study findings and their caveats: In validation, the model predicted progression to ophthalmopathy a median of around six months before onset, with roughly 68% sensitivity and 72.22% specificity. Blood samples also contained most of the expanded thyroid clonotypes (frequency above 0.001), which suggests that blood repertoires may reflect thyroid immune responses. In cross-validation, a model built on a 13 V-J signature told ophthalmopathy apart from stable hyperthyroidism with approximately 90% sensitivity and around 83% specificity, and in testing the same model reached 80%/75%. Sample size was not statistically predetermined, and investigators were not blinded to group allocation.

Hyperthyroidism patients were newly diagnosed, with disease duration under 2 months, and aged 18 to 65 years. Patients with uncontrolled infections, other autoimmune diseases, pregnancy or lactation were excluded. Diagnoses were established on the basis of clinical symptoms, serum thyroxine and TRAb, thyroid ultrasound, and orbital computed tomography. Blood from progressor patients was collected at the time of first diagnosis with hyperthyroidism, before any ophthalmopathy symptoms had appeared. Ficoll-Paque density gradient centrifugation was used to isolate PBMCs from approximately 10 ml of fresh peripheral blood. Progressor patients were defined as those initially diagnosed with Graves' hyperthyroidism in whom ophthalmopathy developed during follow-up. Total RNA was extracted using Trizol reagent, and RNA quality was assessed on an Agilent 2100 Bioanalyzer. At least ten counts were recorded for this clonotype. Its target antigen remains unknown. No quality values exist for individual bases; no much larger clone is one base distant.

The TCR beta CDR3 regions were amplified from RNA transcripts. The first round of RT-PCR for the TCR CDR3 was performed with the HTBI primer set and the Qiagen OneStep RT-PCR kit. The libraries were constructed in a second round of multiplex PCR and then size-selected and purified. Paired-end sequencing of the libraries was performed with 100 bp reads on an Illumina HiSeq2000. The authors' pipeline ran thus. SOAPnuke was used to process the raw data, throwing out any read that contained adapters or uncalled bases, had a mean Phred below 15, or lacked an exact constant-primer or identifier match. COPE v1.2.5 was used to merge high-quality paired reads, and clonotypes were defined as unique nucleotide sequences. Clonotypes were aligned to IMGT TRBV, TRBD and TRBJ reference segments using MiTCR v1.1. The analysis was restricted to V-J combinations with a frequency above 0.0001, which together covered about 99% of the repertoires. The TCS score was defined as the ratio of F50 (clonal expansion) to E x V (chaos), calculated using BLOSUM62-based TCRdist between CDR3 peptides within each V-J. Welch's t-statistics and random forest reduced around 520 V-J features to roughly 13, which were used in a naive Bayes classifier (R e1071). Using fastp at Q25 and MiXCR, TCRdb reprocessed the public reads and kept productive beta chains. A single entry per CDR3 protein holds the most common genes and DNA from its merged rows. The V and J calls shown here were made by TCRdb, not taken from the authors' results. For this sample the table gives under 450,000 distinct CDR3 sequences, of which approximately 15% were detected only once. The top ten clonotypes cover 20% of the sample.

The junction carries 15 bases between V and J, which are trimmed by 1 base and 2 bases respectively. Including the terminal cysteine and phenylalanine, the CDR3 comprises 16 residues. Only the CDR3 region is kept as DNA, spanning 48 bases read in frame from base 1. The germline V gene specifies MNHNS as CDR1 and SASEGT as CDR2. The sequence derives from a man aged 30 to 45 with Graves' hyperthyroidism that later progressed to Graves' ophthalmopathy. The chain is encoded by TRBV6-1 joined to TRBJ2-7, with the identity of the D gene unclear. Sequencing used blood. CDR3 protein: CASSEEVGSGAYEQYF. The DNA is TGTGCCAGCAGTGAAGAAGTCGGCTCAGGAGCCTACGAGCAGTACTTC.